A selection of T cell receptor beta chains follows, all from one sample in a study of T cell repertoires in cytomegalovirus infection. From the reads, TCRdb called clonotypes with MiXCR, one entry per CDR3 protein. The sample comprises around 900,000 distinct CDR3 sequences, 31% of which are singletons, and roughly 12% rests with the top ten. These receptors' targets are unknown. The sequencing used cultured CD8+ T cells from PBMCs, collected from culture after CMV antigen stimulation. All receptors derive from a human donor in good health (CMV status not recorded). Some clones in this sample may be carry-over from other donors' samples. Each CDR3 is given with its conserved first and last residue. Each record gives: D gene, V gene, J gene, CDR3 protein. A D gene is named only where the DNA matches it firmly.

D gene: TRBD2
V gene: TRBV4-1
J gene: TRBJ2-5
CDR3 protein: CASSQDRSGGQETQYF

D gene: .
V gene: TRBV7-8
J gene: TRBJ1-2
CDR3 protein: CASSSPGAEGYTF

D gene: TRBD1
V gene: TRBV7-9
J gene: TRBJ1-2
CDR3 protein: CASSYGQGINYGYTF

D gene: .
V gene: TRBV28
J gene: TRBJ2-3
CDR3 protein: CASSIPYGPYTDTQYF

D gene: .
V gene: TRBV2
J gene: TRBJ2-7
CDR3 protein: CASSPSLVYEQYF

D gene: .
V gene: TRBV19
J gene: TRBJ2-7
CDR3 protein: CASSMGIYEQYF

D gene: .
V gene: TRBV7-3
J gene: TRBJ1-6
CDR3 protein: CASSLEQGGSSPLHF

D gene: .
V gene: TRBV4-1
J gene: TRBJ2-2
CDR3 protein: CASSQAGTGELFF

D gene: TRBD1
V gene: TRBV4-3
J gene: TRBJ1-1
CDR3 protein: CASSQLTGTANTEAFF

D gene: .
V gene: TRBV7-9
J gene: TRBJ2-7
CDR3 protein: CASSRDGTYEQYF

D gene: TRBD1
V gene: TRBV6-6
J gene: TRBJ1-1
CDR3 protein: CASSPLWKDRGRSEAFF

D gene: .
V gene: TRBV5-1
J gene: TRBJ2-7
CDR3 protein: CASSLEGLVNPYEQYF

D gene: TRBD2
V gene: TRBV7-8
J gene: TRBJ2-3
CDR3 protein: CASSQTLLAGITDTQYF

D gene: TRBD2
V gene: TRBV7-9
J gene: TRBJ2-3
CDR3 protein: CASSSDPTSGGLTQYF

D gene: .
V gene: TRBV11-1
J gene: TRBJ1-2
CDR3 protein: CASSPGQGLPYGYTF

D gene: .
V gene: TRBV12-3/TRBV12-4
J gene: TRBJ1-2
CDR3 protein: CASSLGHALYGYTF

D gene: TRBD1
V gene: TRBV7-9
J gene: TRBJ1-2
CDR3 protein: CASEGKWTGGAYYGYTF

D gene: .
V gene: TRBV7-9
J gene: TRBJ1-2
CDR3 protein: CASMGGFGYTF

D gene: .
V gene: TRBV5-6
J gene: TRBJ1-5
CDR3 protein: CASSRGIQPQHF

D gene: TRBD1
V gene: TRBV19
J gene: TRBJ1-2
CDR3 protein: CASSIIALDRSQGYTF

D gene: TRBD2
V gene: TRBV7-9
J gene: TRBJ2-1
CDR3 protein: CASSFPGLAGGRGHEQFF

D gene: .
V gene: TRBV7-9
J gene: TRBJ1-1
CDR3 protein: CASSFGGGLAEAFF

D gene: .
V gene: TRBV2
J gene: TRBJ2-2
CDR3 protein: CASSKMGQWSSTGELFF

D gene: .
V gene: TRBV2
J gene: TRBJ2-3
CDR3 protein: CASSQGGARTDTQYF

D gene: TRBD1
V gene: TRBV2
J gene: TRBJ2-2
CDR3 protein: CASSSTGMLGTGELFF

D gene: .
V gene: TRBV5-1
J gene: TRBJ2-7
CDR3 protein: CASSLLGTSYEQYF

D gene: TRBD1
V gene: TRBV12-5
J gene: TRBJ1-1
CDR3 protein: CASGSGQGERIAEAFF

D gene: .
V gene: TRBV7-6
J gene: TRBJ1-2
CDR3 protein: CASSLAAGSYGYTF

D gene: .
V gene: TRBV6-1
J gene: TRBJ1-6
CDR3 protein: CASSEKVHHGYSPLHF

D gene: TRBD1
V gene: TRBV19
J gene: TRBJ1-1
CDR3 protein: CASSIATGKDTEAFF

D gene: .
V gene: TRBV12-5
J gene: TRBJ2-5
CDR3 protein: CASGLVKLETQYF

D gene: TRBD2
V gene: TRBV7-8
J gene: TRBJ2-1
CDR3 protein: CASSFAGTTEQFF

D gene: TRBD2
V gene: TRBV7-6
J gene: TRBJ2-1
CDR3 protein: CASSFGSGGGDNEQFF

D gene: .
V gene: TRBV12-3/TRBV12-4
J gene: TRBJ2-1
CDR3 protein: CASSLGRNEQFF

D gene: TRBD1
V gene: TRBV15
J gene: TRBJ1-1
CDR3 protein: CATSRTRGGQEAFF

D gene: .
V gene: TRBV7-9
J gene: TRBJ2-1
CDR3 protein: CASSLSTPNEQFF

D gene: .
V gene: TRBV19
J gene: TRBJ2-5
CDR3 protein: CASTRQGGAETQYF

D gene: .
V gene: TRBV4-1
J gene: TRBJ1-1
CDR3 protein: CASSPIRDGHTEAFF

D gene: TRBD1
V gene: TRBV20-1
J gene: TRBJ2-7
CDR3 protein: CSAKPGTGAGYEQYF

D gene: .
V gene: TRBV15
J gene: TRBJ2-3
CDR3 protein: CVTRRDRTATDTQYF